One sample yielded the 11 T cell receptor beta chains listed below, sequenced in a study of CD8+CD57+ T cells in acquired aplastic anemia. Sequenced patients had shown CD8+CD57+ cell expansion by flow cytometry. The study profiled TCR beta VDJ and CDR3 using genomic DNA as template. Each CDR3 protein is one row after TCRdb ran MiXCR on the reads. The sample lists hundreds of thousands of distinct CDR3 sequences, 82% occurring once. Material for sequencing was sorted CD4+, CD8+, or CD8+CD57+ T cells (not recorded which) from PBMCs. The origin of the receptors is a human donor with aplastic anemia.

The table lists this clonotype with many counts. This chain connects TRBV7-8 to TRBJ1-1; D remains unclear. V lost 2 bases, J lost 0 bases, and 7 bases lay in between. Germline V gene data show CDR1 as SGHVS and CDR2 as FQNEAQ. This CDR3 has 14 amino acids. The DNA of the CDR3 is TGTGCCAGCAGCTTAAGACGGTTGAACACTGAAGCTTTCTTT. It is translated as CASSLRRLNTEAFF.

As for this clonotype: One end of the junction varies from germline; a read error may be responsible. The genes are TRBV6-4 and TRBJ2-1; no firm D call. CDR1 is MRHNA and CDR2 is SNTAGT in the germline V gene. The CDR3 runs 15 residues. CDR3 in amino acids: CATSVVARSMDEQFF. For the CDR3, the DNA is TGTGCCACCAGTGTAGTCGCCCGGTCGATGGATGAGCAGTTCTTC.

The CDR3, as DNA: TGTGCCACCAGCAGTGCAGGGTTTAGCTATGGCTACACCTTC. Translating gives CATSSAGFSYGYTF. J is TRBJ1-2 and V is TRBV15; D is perhaps TRBD1 (5 bases). The V gene lost 3 bases and the J gene lost 4 bases, with 12 bases spanning the gap. Germline values: CDR1 LNHNV, CDR2 YYDKDF (reference sequence). The CDR3 has 14 residues.

The chain carries TRBV7-2 and TRBJ1-1, with D possibly being TRBD1 (5 bases). Trimming took off 4 bases at V and 3 bases at J, with 15 bases between the two ends. From germline, CDR1 is SGHTA and CDR2 FQGNSA. The CDR3 consists of 15 residues. The CDR3 loop is CASSSPGQLDTEAFF. CDR3 in DNA: TGTGCCAGCAGCTCACCGGGGCAACTGGACACTGAAGCTTTCTTT.

The chain joins TRBV7-2 to TRBJ1-6; the match to TRBD1 covers 10 bases. Germline trimming cut 5 bases from V and 13 bases from J; bases unmatched to any gene: 17. The CDR3 length is 17 residues. Germline loops: CDR1 SGHTA, CDR2 FQGNSA. The CDR3 DNA reads TGTGCCAGCAGCCTGACAGGGGGCGCCGACTATGGCTACCCCCTCCACTTT. It specifies CASSLTGGADYGYPLHF.

This chain joins TRBV19 and TRBJ1-1; D is uncertain. The ends were cut back, 6 bases at V and 1 base at J, with 12 bases in the middle. The CDR3 contains 14 residues. Germline values: CDR1 LNHDA, CDR2 SQIVND (reference sequence). CDR3 nucleotide sequence: TGTGCCAGTAGAGAGGACGGGGAGAACACTGAAGCTTTCTTT. It translates to CASREDGENTEAFF.

A word on this clonotype: Mismatch with germline at one junction end may stem from a read error. The V and J genes are TRBV5-1 and TRBJ1-5; D is possibly TRBD1 (5 bases). CDR1 is SGHRS and CDR2 is YFSETQ in the germline V gene. This CDR3 has 15 amino acids. The CDR3 loop reads CASSVGTAPVQPQHF. Here the CDR3 DNA reads TGTGCCAGCAGCGTGGGGACCGCCCCCGTTCAGCCCCAGCATTTT.

V usage is TRBV11-3 and J usage is TRBJ2-1; no clear D. CDR1 SGHNT and CDR2 YENEEA come from the germline V gene. Trimming took off 0 bases at V and 5 bases at J, with 11 bases between the two ends. This CDR3 contains 15 residues. The CDR3 reads CASSLDQAVHNEQFF. The CDR3 DNA sequence: TGTGCCAGCAGCTTAGACCAGGCAGTCCACAATGAGCAGTTCTTC.

This chain links TRBV7-8 with TRBJ2-7; D gene unclear. V was shortened by 3 bases and J by 9 bases, with 18 bases between the two germline ends. Germline values: CDR1 SGHVS, CDR2 FQNEAQ. The CDR3 covers 14 residues. The CDR3 bases are TGTGCCAGCAGCTTCGTGGAAGGTCCCGATGCGCAGTACTTC. Protein product: CASSFVEGPDAQYF.

This clonotype appeared a single time. CDR3 nucleotide sequence: TGTGCCAGCAGTCCCTCCGGGCGGGACCAAGAGACCCAGTACTTC. It specifies CASSPSGRDQETQYF. The genes are TRBV12-3 or TRBV12-4 and TRBJ2-5, with D tentatively TRBD2 (5 bases). The CDR3 covers 15 residues. Between the trimmed V and J ends, which lost 5 bases and 0 bases, there was a span of 13 bases.

The V and J genes are TRBV7-9 and TRBJ2-3; possible D gene TRBD2, 6 bases. The CDR3 has 14 amino acids. Germline V gene lookup returns CDR1 SEHNR and CDR2 FQNEAQ (reference sequence). With 3 bases removed from V and 6 bases from J, the gap between germline ends came to 13 bases. CDR3 protein: CASSFARSGDTQYF. The CDR3 DNA reads as TGTGCCAGCAGCTTTGCGAGAAGCGGGGATACGCAGTATTTT.